The entry that follows covers one T cell receptor beta chain sequence. Antigen specificity is unknown. One end of the junction does not line up with germline, which may come from a read error. This sample also contains other DNA sequences that code for the same CDR3. Around 32,000 T cell genomes, or approximately 0.2 ug DNA, went into the sorted-subset replicate PCRs. Libraries were prepared by immunoSEQ multiplex PCR; TCRdb keeps only in-frame clonotypes and omits some of them. Here the sample spans some 1,400,000 clones, roughly 97% being singletons. The sample originates from a study of shared clonotypes between healthy human individuals. The germline V gene encodes CDR1 SGHVS and CDR2 FQNEAQ. The CDR3 has 12 amino acids. Study-level points and caveats: It was expected that sequencing depth would affect clonotype sharing among donors.

The rearrangement links TRBV7-8 to TRBJ2-7; D might be TRBD1 (5 bases). Sequencing used naive CD4+ T cells sorted from blood. Regarding subset: CD45RA+ positively selected. The clonotype comes from a man aged 25 to 45 in good health. CDR3 nucleotide sequence: TGCGCCAGCGCCGAGGACAACTACGAGCAGTACTTC. Protein sequence: CASAEDNYEQYF.